The T cell receptor beta chain described here comes from a study of T cell changes during pregnancy in multiple sclerosis. Germline CDR1 is SGHTS and CDR2 is YDEGEE. CDR3 size: 13 residues. Unmatched junction bases numbered 6, after V lost 9 bases and J lost 0 bases. Repertoires were generated with immunoSEQ multiplex PCR, while TCRdb's copy carries only in-frame clones and drops some. The sample consists of about 51,000 clones, around 92% of them appearing once. This receptor was identified in a female donor with multiple sclerosis, enrolled in a pregnancy study. The sample here was CD4+ T cells from peripheral blood mononuclear cells, taken in the third trimester of pregnancy. V usage is TRBV5-8 and J usage is TRBJ2-7; 7 nucleotides agree with TRBD1. The DNA of the CDR3 is TGTGCCACCTTAGGACAGGTCTCCTACGAGCAGTACTTC. Residues: CATLGQVSYEQYF. The variable domain in full, with the rest retrieved from reference TRBV5-8 and TRBJ2-7, is EAGVTQSPTHLIKTRGQQATLRCSPISGHTSVYWYQQALGLGLQFLLWYDEGEERNRGNFPPRFSGRQFPNYSSELNVNALELEDSALYLCATLGQVSYEQYFGPGTRLTVT.